Below are 27 T cell receptor beta chains sequenced from a single sample in a study of human T cells and chemical hapten exposure. TCRdb passed the 5' RACE reads through MiXCR, listing each CDR3 protein once. This table has approximately 110,000 distinct CDR3 sequences, 19% appearing once. Whole blood, unfractionated, served as the material for total RNA extraction. These receptor sequences come from a human donor in good health.

The genes are TRBV28 and TRBJ2-7, with D perhaps matching TRBD1 (5 bases). With 4 bases removed from V and 5 bases from J, the gap between germline ends came to 12 bases. Germline-derived CDR1 and CDR2 are MDHEN and SYDVKM. The CDR3 is made up of 13 amino acids. DNA of the CDR3: TGTGCCAGCAGTTACTCCGACAGAAACGAGCAGTACTTC. This encodes CASSYSDRNEQYF. Based on the CDR3 plus reference TRBV28 and TRBJ2-7, the full variable domain is DVKVTQSSRYLVKRTGEKVFLECVQDMDHENMFWYRQDPGLGLRLIYFSYDVKMKEKGDIPEGYSVSREKKERFSLILESASTNQTSMYLCASSYSDRNEQYFGPGTRLTVT.

This clonotype was counted many times. The chain combines TRBV29-1 with TRBJ2-3, with D tentatively TRBD2 (5 bases). Germline assignment: CDR1 SQVTM and CDR2 ANQGSEA. Trimming left V 7 bases short and J 7 bases short, with 21 bases between. The CDR3 loop spans 14 amino acids. DNA for the CDR3: TGCAGCGGACTGGGAGTTAGCTTGAGACATACGCAGTATTTT. It codes for CSGLGVSLRHTQYF.

This clonotype was seen a handful of times. The chain is built from TRBV7-9 and TRBJ1-4; 8 bases align to TRBD1. Germline-derived CDR1 and CDR2 are SEHNR and FQNEAQ (reference sequence). The CDR3 sequence is 15 residues long. Unmatched junction bases numbered 4, after V lost 4 bases and J lost 3 bases. The CDR3 DNA follows: TGTGCCAGCAGCTCCCACAGGGGGGCTAATGAAAAACTGTTTTTT. The encoded protein is CASSSHRGANEKLFF.

V usage is TRBV4-2 and J usage is TRBJ1-1, with unresolved D. The ends were cut back, 3 bases at V and 2 bases at J, with 13 bases in the middle. This CDR3 region has 15 residues. The germline CDR1 and CDR2 sequences are LGHNA and YNFKEQ. CDR3 protein: CASSQRAVINTEAFF. The CDR3 nucleotides are TGTGCCAGCAGCCAGCGCGCAGTCATAAACACTGAAGCTTTCTTT.

A few counts support this clonotype. The chain combines TRBV6-5 with TRBJ1-1; a possible D gene is TRBD1 (6 bases). CDR1 is MNHEY, CDR2 SVGAGI, per germline. CDR3 length: 11 amino acids. V was shortened by 7 bases and J by 7 bases, with 10 bases between the two germline ends. The CDR3 bases are TGTGCCAGCAAACAGGGCATTGAAGCTTTCTTT. As protein: CASKQGIEAFF.

This clonotype occurred a few times. This chain links TRBV10-2 with TRBJ1-5, with D possibly TRBD1 on 5 matching bases. The CDR3 is 15 residues long. With 0 bases removed from V and 4 bases from J, the gap between germline ends came to 10 bases. CDR1 is WSHSY and CDR2 is SAAADI in the germline V gene. The CDR3 sequence is CASSESTQVNQPQHF. Written as DNA, the CDR3 is TGCGCCAGCAGTGAGTCGACACAGGTAAATCAGCCCCAGCATTTT.

The rearrangement links TRBV7-2 to TRBJ2-5; TRBD2 is a possible D gene (5 bases). CDR3 length: 16 amino acids. V was shortened by 1 base and J by 2 bases, with 14 bases between the two germline ends. Looked up from germline, CDR1 is SGHTA and CDR2 is FQGNSA. CDR3 amino acids: CASSLGARTQQETQYF. In DNA form, the CDR3 reads TGTGCCAGCAGCTTAGGTGCGAGGACTCAACAAGAGACCCAGTACTTC.

The chain carries TRBV28 and TRBJ1-5; 7 bases align to TRBD1. CDR1 MDHEN and CDR2 SYDVKM come from the germline V gene. The CDR3 extends over 13 amino acids. V shed 9 bases, J shed 6 bases, and the junction held 8 bases outside the gene matches. The CDR3 here is CASTSQGGQPQHF. The CDR3 DNA is TGTGCCAGTACCTCCCAGGGGGGTCAGCCCCAGCATTTT.

The chain uses TRBV30 and TRBJ2-1, with TRBD2 as a possible D gene (5 bases). The length of the CDR3 is 14 residues. Trimming removed 8 bases from V and 4 bases from J, with 18 bases in between. Germline V gives CDR1 GTSNPN, CDR2 SVGIG (reference sequence). The CDR3 reads CALAASSLYNEQFF. In DNA form, the CDR3 reads TGTGCCCTTGCTGCTAGCTCCTTATACAATGAGCAGTTCTTC.

The chain combines TRBV3-1 with TRBJ2-1, with 8 bases matching TRBD1. Trimming at V came to 4 bases and at J to 10 bases, leaving 12 bases not matched to a gene. The germline gives CDR1 LGHDT, CDR2 YNNKEL (reference sequence). The CDR3 loop spans 15 amino acids. In DNA form, the CDR3 reads TGTGCCAGCAGCCCACGGGACAGGTTAGCCCACGAGCAGTTCTTC. Protein product: CASSPRDRLAHEQFF.

The table lists this clonotype with a few counts. The chain carries TRBV24-1 and TRBJ2-3; 14 bases are a match to TRBD2. This CDR3 has 17 residues. V dropped 1 base and J dropped 8; count of bases not matched to a gene: 7. Germline assignment: CDR1 KGHDR and CDR2 SFDVKD. CDR3 sequence: CATSDFTGLAGAVTQYF. CDR3 nucleotides: TGTGCCACCAGTGATTTTACGGGACTAGCGGGAGCGGTTACGCAGTATTTT.

This clonotype was counted a few times. The chain links TRBV5-5 to TRBJ2-5; D call uncertain. This CDR3 is 15 amino acids long. V lost 1 base and J 7 bases, leaving 17 bases between the germline ends. Germline lookup yields CDR1 SGHKS and CDR2 YYEKEE (reference sequence). The CDR3 bases are TGTGCCAGCAGCTTGCAGGCCCTAGATTTGGGGACCCAGTACTTC. Translation: CASSLQALDLGTQYF.

V gene TRBV13 combines with J gene TRBJ1-5; D not certain. This CDR3 has 12 amino acids. From germline, CDR1 is PRHDT and CDR2 FYEKMQ (reference sequence). Trimming left V 1 base short and J 6 bases short, with 4 bases between. The CDR3: CASSLDRQPQHF. DNA for the CDR3: TGTGCCAGCAGCTTAGATCGTCAGCCCCAGCATTTT.

This chain connects TRBV28 to TRBJ2-2; D is unclear. The CDR3 is 14 residues long. Trimming left V 3 bases short and J 1 base short, with 6 bases between. CDR1 and CDR2 (germline): MDHEN, SYDVKM. The DNA of the CDR3 is TGTGCCAGCAGTTTCCCAATGAACACCGGGGAGCTGTTTTTT. Translated, it gives CASSFPMNTGELFF. The complete variable domain, with remaining parts taken from reference TRBV28 and TRBJ2-2, reads DVKVTQSSRYLVKRTGEKVFLECVQDMDHENMFWYRQDPGLGLRLIYFSYDVKMKEKGDIPEGYSVSREKKERFSLILESASTNQTSMYLCASSFPMNTGELFFGEGSRLTVL.

The CDR3 DNA sequence: TGTGCCAGCAGTACCAAAGCGGGATCGGCCACAGATACGCAGTATTTT. Translating it yields CASSTKAGSATDTQYF. The V and J genes are TRBV27 and TRBJ2-3; 7 nucleotides match TRBD2. Trimming cost V 5 bases and J 2 bases; bases outside gene matches: 10. The CDR3 is 16 amino acids. Looked up from germline, CDR1 is MNHEY and CDR2 is SMNVEV (reference sequence).

This clonotype was seen a few times. The rearrangement links TRBV29-1 to TRBJ1-1; TRBD1 agrees at 8 bases. Germline-derived CDR1 and CDR2 are SQVTM and ANQGSEA. V shed 5 bases and J 4 bases; nucleotides not matched to a gene: 12. The CDR3 sequence is 15 residues long. This chain's CDR3 is CSVQYQGARSTEAFF. The CDR3, as DNA: TGCAGCGTTCAATACCAGGGGGCTCGGAGCACTGAAGCTTTCTTT. Full variable domain (remainder filled in from reference TRBV29-1 and TRBJ1-1): SAVISQKPSRDICQRGTSLTIQCQVDSQVTMMFWYRQQPGQSLTLIATANQGSEATYESGFVIDKFPISRPNLTFSTLTVSNMSPEDSSIYLCSVQYQGARSTEAFFGQGTRLTVV.

V gene TRBV20-1 combines with J gene TRBJ2-5; 7 nucleotides line up with TRBD1. V lost 3 bases, J lost 1 base, and 8 bases stayed unmatched. CDR3 size: 15 residues. Germline V CDR1 and CDR2: DFQATT, SNEGSKA (reference sequence). The CDR3 DNA reads as TGCAGTGCTAGCCCCGTGGACAGGACCCAAGAGACCCAGTACTTC. Amino acids: CSASPVDRTQETQYF.

This chain links TRBV7-9 with TRBJ2-1, with D possibly TRBD1 on 5 matching bases. The CDR3 sequence is 14 residues long. CDR1 and CDR2 (germline): SEHNR, FQNEAQ (reference sequence). V lost 10 bases and J lost 3, with 16 bases in between. The CDR3 reads CATTWGVVYNEQFF. CDR3 coding DNA: TGTGCCACGACCTGGGGCGTAGTCTACAATGAGCAGTTCTTC.

The J gene is TRBJ1-2, the V gene TRBV6-6, with D hard to call. V lost 2 bases and J 6 bases, leaving 4 bases between the germline ends. CDR1 is MNHNY, CDR2 SVGAGI, per germline (reference sequence). This CDR3 comprises 11 residues. Here the CDR3 DNA reads TGTGCCAGCAGTTACAGGGATGGCTACACCTTC. Translated, it gives CASSYRDGYTF.

The table lists this clonotype with a few counts. The gene calls are TRBV6-2 or TRBV6-3 and TRBJ2-1, with 7 nucleotides matching TRBD2. CDR3 length: 15 residues. J lost 10 bases, V lost 5 bases, and 14 bases had no gene match. Germline lookup yields CDR1 MNHEY and CDR2 SVGEGT. CDR3 sequence (DNA): TGTGCCAGCAGTGGGGGGGAGGGTGTAGCAGCCGAGCAGTTCTTC. This gives the protein CASSGGEGVAAEQFF.

The chain carries TRBV28 and TRBJ2-3, with TRBD2 matching 9 bases. The germline V gene encodes CDR1 MDHEN and CDR2 SYDVKM. Losses at the gene ends were 6 bases for V and 0 bases for J; bases not matched to a gene: 7. The length of the CDR3 is 16 residues. CDR3 bases: TGTGCCAGCAGGGAGTTGACTAGCGGAAGCACAGATACGCAGTATTTT. It is translated as CASRELTSGSTDTQYF.

This chain joins TRBV28 and TRBJ1-1; tentatively, D is TRBD1 (6 bases). Trimming took 3 bases from V and 4 from J, leaving 12 bases between them. The CDR3 spans 14 residues. Germline lookup yields CDR1 MDHEN and CDR2 SYDVKM. CDR3 region: CASSFGGAGTEAFF. DNA of the CDR3: TGTGCCAGCAGTTTCGGGGGCGCGGGCACTGAAGCTTTCTTT.

The sample holds a few counts of this clonotype. The chain combines TRBV20-1 with TRBJ2-7; D is unresolved. V gave up 3 bases and J gave up 3 bases, with 12 bases separating them. Germline V gives CDR1 DFQATT, CDR2 SNEGSKA (reference sequence). This CDR3 has 13 amino acids. Written as DNA, the CDR3 is TGCAGTGCTAGGTCAGAGAAGTACTACGAGCAGTACTTC. Translation gives CSARSEKYYEQYF.

Only a few counts were recorded for this clonotype. The chain links TRBV5-1 to TRBJ2-7; D might be TRBD2 (5 bases). Germline CDR1 reads SGHRS; CDR2 reads YFSETQ. V lost 4 bases and J lost 3, with 20 bases in between. This CDR3 has 16 amino acids. CDR3 protein: CASSRNSAERFYEQYF. The CDR3 nucleotides read TGCGCCAGCAGCCGTAACTCAGCGGAACGTTTCTACGAGCAGTACTTC.

This clonotype was detected only a few times. The chain has TRBV28 and TRBJ1-4, with TRBD1 matching over 8 bases. This CDR3 contains 15 residues. Germline assignment: CDR1 MDHEN and CDR2 SYDVKM. V dropped 2 bases and J dropped 2; count of bases not matched to a gene: 1. The CDR3 DNA sequence: TGTGCCAGCAGTTTACGACAGGGGACTAATGAAAAACTGTTTTTT. It codes for CASSLRQGTNEKLFF.

This clonotype has more than one count but fewer than ten. The chain couples TRBV29-1 to TRBJ1-1; no reliable D call. Trimming left V 3 bases short and J 5 bases short, with 13 bases between. The germline V gene encodes CDR1 SQVTM and CDR2 ANQGSEA. This CDR3 is 13 amino acids long. The CDR3 loop is CSVEGITRTEAFF. The CDR3 coding sequence is TGCAGCGTTGAGGGGATAACACGGACTGAAGCTTTCTTT.

This clonotype was picked up a small number of times. The chain employs TRBV4-1 and TRBJ2-3, with 9 bases fitting TRBD1. Germline V gene lookup returns CDR1 MGHRA and CDR2 YSYEKL. V shed 0 bases and J 3 bases; nucleotides not matched to a gene: 16. This CDR3 spans 20 amino acids. The chain's CDR3 is CASSQDPGTGIYSGTDTQYF. The CDR3 region has the DNA TGCGCCAGCAGCCAAGATCCTGGGACAGGGATTTATTCGGGTACAGATACGCAGTATTTT.